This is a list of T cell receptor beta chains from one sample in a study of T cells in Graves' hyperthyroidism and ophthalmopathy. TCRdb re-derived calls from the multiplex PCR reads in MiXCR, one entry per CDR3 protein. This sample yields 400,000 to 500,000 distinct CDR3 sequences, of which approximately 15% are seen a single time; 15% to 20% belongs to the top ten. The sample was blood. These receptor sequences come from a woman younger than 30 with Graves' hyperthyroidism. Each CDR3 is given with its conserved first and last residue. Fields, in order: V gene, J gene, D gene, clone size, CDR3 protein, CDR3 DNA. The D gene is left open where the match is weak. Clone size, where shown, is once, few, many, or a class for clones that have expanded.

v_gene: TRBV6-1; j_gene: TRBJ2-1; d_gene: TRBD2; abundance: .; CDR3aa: CASTNLAGDDNEQFF; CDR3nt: TGTGCCAGCACCAACCTAGCGGGAGACGACAATGAGCAGTTCTTC
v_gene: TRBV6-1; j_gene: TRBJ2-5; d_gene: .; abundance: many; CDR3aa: CASSRTSKTLEQETQYF; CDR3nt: TGTGCCAGCAGTCGGACAAGTAAAACGCTGGAACAAGAGACCCAGTACTTC
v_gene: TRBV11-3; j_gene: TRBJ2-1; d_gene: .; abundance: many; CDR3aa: CASSLGAGITYNEQFF; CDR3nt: TGTGCCAGCAGCTTAGGAGCAGGGATTACCTACAATGAGCAGTTCTTC
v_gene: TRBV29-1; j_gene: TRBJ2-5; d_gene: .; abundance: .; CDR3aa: CSVPGPLGETQYF; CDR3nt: TGCAGCGTTCCAGGTCCCTTAGGGGAGACCCAGTACTTC
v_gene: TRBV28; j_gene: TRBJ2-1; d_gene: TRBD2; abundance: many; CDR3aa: CASSLAGAGLSYNEQFF; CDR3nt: TGTGCCAGCAGTTTGGCGGGAGCGGGGTTGTCCTACAATGAGCAGTTCTTC
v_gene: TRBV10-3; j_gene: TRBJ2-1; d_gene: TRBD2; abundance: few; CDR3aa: CAISEEAGIYNEQFF; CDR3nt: TGTGCCATCAGTGAGGAAGCGGGAATCTACAATGAGCAGTTCTTC
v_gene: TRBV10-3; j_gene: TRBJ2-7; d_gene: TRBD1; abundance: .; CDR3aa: CAISEPRTGDSYEQYF; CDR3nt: TGTGCCATCAGTGAGCCCAGGACAGGGGATTCCTACGAGCAGTACTTC
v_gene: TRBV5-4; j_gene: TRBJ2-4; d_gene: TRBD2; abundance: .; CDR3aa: CASSNLTSSGKNIQYF; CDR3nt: TGTGCCAGCAGCAACTTGACTAGCTCTGGCAAAAACATTCAGTACTTC
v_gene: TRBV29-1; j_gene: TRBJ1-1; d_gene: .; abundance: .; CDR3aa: CSVEGTGGTEAFF; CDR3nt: TGCAGCGTTGAAGGGACCGGAGGGACTGAAGCTTTCTTT
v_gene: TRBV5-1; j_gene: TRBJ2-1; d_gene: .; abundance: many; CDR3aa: CASSLDGRAGQFF; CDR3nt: TGCGCCAGCAGCTTGGATGGCAGGGCAGGGCAGTTCTTC
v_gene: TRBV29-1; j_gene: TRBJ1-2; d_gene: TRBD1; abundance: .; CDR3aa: CSVLGQGRTYGYTF; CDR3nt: TGCAGCGTTCTTGGACAGGGGCGAACCTATGGCTACACCTTC
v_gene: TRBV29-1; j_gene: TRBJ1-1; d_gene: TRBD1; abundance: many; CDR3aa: CSVHKTGGNTEAFF; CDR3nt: TGCAGCGTACACAAAACAGGGGGGAACACTGAAGCTTTCTTT
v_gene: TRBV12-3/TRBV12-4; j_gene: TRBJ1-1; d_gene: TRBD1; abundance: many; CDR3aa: CASLTGGVRTEAFF; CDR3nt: TGTGCCAGCTTGACAGGGGGGGTGAGAACTGAAGCTTTCTTT
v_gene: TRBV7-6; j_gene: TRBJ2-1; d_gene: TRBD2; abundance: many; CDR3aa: CASSLKLAGASYNEQFF; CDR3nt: TGTGCCAGCAGCTTAAAGCTAGCGGGAGCTTCCTACAATGAGCAGTTCTTC
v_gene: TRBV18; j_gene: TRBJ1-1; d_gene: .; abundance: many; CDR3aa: CASSPLSSQETEAFF; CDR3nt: TGTGCCAGCTCACCGCTGAGTAGTCAGGAGACTGAAGCTTTCTTT
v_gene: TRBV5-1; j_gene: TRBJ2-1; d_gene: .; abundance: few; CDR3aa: CASSPARGDEQFF; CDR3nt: TGCGCCAGCAGCCCTGCCAGGGGCGATGAGCAGTTCTTC
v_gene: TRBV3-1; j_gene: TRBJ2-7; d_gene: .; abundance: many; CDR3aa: CASSQRQTYEQYF; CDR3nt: TGTGCCAGCAGCCAGCGGCAGACCTACGAGCAGTACTTC